The sequence of this TCR beta chain was determined in a study of T cells in Graves' hyperthyroidism and ophthalmopathy. The germline CDR1 and CDR2 sequences are MNHEY and SVGAGI. V gave up 9 bases and J gave up 8 bases; unmatched junction bases: 16. The CDR3 extends over 15 amino acids. This clonotype came up many times. TCR beta CDR3 region amplification was performed from RNA transcripts. During a first-round RT-PCR of the TCR CDR3, the HTBI primer set was used. TCRdb passed the multiplex PCR reads through MiXCR, listing each CDR3 protein once. The sample has about 350,000 distinct CDR3 sequences; around a sixth are singletons.

This receptor was identified in a woman aged 40 to 55 with Graves' ophthalmopathy. The chain employs TRBV6-5 and TRBJ1-2; TRBD1 aligns across 9 bases. Sequenced sample: blood. CDR3 sequence: CASIPGTGREGGYTF. CDR3 sequence (DNA): TGTGCCAGTATACCCGGGACAGGGAGGGAAGGAGGCTACACCTTC.